This T cell receptor beta chain was sequenced for a study of blood T cells in healthy people across ages. For the second PCR, which ran for about 7 to 12 cycles, a sample-barcoded 5' primer and a J-beta primer mix were used. Each sample provided no less than 2.5 million CDR3-containing paired-end reads. TCRdb re-called the 5' RACE reads through MiXCR, storing one row per CDR3 protein. This sample has some 550,000 distinct CDR3 sequences, with 47% found just once. This clonotype was counted a few times. The target antigen is unknown. This CDR3 contains 14 residues. V was pared by 6 bases and J by 9 bases, with 18 bases between. Germline V gene sequence: CDR1 SGHTA, CDR2 FQGNSA. Overall study results and limits: Per million T cells, TCR beta diversity dropped about linearly as age rose.

The sequencing sample was made of blood. This TCR was sampled from a man older than 75 in good health. The chain links TRBV7-2 to TRBJ2-1, with D hard to call. The CDR3 is CASRYEDTVGEQFF. The CDR3 DNA is TGTGCCAGCAGGTATGAGGATACAGTGGGTGAGCAGTTCTTC.